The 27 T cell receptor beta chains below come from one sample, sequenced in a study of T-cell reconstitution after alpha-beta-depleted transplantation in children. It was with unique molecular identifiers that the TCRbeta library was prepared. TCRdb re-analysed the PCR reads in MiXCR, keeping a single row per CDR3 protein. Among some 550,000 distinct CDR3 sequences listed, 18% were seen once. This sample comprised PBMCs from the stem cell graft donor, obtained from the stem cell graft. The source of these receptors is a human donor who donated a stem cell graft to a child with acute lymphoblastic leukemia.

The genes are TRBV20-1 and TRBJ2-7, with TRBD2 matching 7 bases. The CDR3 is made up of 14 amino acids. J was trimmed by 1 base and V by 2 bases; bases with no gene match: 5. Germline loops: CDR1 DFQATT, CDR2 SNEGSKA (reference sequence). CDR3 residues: CSARTASGSYEQYF. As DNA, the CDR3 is TGCAGTGCTAGAACGGCTAGCGGTTCCTACGAGCAGTACTTC.

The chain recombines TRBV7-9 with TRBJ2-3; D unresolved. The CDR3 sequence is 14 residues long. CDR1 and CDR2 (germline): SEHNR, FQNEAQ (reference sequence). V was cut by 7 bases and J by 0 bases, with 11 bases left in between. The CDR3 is CASTSTESTDTQYF. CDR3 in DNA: TGTGCCAGCACCTCCACAGAGAGCACAGATACGCAGTATTTT.

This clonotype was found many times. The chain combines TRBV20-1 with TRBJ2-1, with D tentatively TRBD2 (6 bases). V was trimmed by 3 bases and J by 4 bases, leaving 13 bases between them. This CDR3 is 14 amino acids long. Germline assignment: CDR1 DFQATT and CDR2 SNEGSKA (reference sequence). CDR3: CSASGAGPYNEQFF. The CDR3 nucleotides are TGCAGTGCTAGTGGGGCGGGACCTTACAATGAGCAGTTCTTC.

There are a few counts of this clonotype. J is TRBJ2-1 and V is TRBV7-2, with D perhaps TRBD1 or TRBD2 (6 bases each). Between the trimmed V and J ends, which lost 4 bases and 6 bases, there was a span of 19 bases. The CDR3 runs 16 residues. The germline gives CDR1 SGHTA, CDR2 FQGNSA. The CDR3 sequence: CASSWTTGTLLNEQFF. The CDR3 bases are TGTGCCAGCAGCTGGACTACCGGGACACTTCTCAATGAGCAGTTCTTC.

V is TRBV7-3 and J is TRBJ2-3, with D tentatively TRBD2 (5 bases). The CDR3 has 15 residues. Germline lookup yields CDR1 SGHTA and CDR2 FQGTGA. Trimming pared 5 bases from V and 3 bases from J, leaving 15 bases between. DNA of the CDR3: TGTGCCAGCAGCCGCAGGCGTAGCGAAACAGATACGCAGTATTTT. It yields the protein CASSRRRSETDTQYF.

The CDR3 nucleotides read TGTGCCAGCAGCGACCCTCGGGGGGGTTCGGGGTGGGGAAACATTCAGTACTTC. Translation: CASSDPRGGSGWGNIQYF. The J gene is TRBJ2-4, the V gene TRBV9; 8 nucleotides line up with TRBD2. The CDR3 consists of 18 residues. Germline V CDR1 and CDR2: SGDLS, YYNGEE. J was trimmed by 6 bases and V by 3 bases; bases with no gene match: 17.

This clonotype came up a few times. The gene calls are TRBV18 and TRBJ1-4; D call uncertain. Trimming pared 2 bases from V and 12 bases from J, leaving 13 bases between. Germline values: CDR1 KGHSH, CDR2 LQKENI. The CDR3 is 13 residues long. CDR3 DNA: TGTGCCAGCTCACCAGCGACAATAAGGGAACTGTTTTTT. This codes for CASSPATIRELFF.

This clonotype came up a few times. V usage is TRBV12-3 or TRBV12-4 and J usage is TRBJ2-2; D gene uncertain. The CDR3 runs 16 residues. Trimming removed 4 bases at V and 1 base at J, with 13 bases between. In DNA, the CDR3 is TGTGCCAGCAGTTCCCGGAGACTGGAGAACACCGGGGAGCTGTTTTTT. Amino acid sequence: CASSSRRLENTGELFF.

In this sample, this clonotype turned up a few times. The CDR3 region is CAIESGMGTDTQYF. The CDR3 DNA reads as TGTGCCATAGAAAGCGGGATGGGAACAGATACGCAGTATTTT. This sequence joins TRBV10-3 and TRBJ2-3; the match to TRBD2 covers 7 bases. V shed 9 bases and J 3 bases; nucleotides not matched to a gene: 9. The CDR3 has 14 residues. Germline V lookup: CDR1 ENHRY, CDR2 SYGVKD.

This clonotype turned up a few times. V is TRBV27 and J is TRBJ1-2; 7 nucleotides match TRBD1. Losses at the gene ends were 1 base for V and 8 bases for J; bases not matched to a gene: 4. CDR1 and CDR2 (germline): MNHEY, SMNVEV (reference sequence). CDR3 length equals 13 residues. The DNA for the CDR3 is TGTGCCAGCAGTTTATGGACAGGAGAAGGCTACACCTTC. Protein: CASSLWTGEGYTF.

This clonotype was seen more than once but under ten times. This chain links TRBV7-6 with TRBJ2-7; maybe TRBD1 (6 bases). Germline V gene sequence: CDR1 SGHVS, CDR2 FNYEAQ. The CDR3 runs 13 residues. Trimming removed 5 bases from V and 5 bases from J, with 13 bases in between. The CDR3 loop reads CASSHLTGNEQYF. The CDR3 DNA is TGTGCCAGCAGCCACCTGACAGGTAACGAGCAGTACTTC.

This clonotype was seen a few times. DNA for the CDR3: TGCGCCAGCAGCTTCATCAGTCTCGACGAGCAGTACTTC. Translated: CASSFISLDEQYF. The J gene is TRBJ2-7, the V gene TRBV5-1; D not certain. V was cut by 2 bases and J by 5 bases, with 11 bases left in between. CDR3 size: 13 residues. CDR1 and CDR2 (germline): SGHRS, YFSETQ.

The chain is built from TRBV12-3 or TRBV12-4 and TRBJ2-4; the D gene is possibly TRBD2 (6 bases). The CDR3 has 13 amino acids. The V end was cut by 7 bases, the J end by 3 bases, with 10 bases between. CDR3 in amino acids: CASTSSDKNIQYF. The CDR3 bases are TGTGCCAGCACCTCTAGCGACAAAAACATTCAGTACTTC.

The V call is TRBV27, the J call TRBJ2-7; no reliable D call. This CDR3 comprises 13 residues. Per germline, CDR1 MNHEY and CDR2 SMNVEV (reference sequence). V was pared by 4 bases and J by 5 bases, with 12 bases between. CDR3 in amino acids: CASSYRAGHEQYF. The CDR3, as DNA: TGTGCCAGCAGTTACCGGGCCGGGCACGAGCAGTACTTC.

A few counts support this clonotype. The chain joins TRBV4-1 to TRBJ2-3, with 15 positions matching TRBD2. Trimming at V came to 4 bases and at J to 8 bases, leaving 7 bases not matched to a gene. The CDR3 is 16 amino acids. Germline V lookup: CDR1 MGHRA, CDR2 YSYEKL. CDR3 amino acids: CASSPGLAGGDATQYF. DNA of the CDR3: TGCGCCAGCAGCCCGGGACTAGCGGGAGGAGACGCTACGCAGTATTTT.

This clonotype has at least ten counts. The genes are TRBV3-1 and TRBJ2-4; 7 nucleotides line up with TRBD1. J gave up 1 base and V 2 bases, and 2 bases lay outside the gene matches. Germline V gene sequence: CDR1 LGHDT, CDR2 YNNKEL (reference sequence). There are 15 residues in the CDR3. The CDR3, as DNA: TGTGCCAGCAGCCAAATACAGGGGGCCAAAAACATTCAGTACTTC. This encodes CASSQIQGAKNIQYF. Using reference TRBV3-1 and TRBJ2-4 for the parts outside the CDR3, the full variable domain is DTAVSQTPKYLVTQMGNDKSIKCEQNLGHDTMYWYKQDSKKFLKIMFSYNNKELIINETVPNRFSPKSPDKAHLNLHINSLELGDSAVYFCASSQIQGAKNIQYFGAGTRLSVL.

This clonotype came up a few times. The CDR3 sequence is CASSFRVGNSEAFF. The CDR3 DNA reads TGTGCCAGCAGTTTTAGGGTCGGAAACTCTGAAGCTTTCTTT. This chain joins TRBV12-3 or TRBV12-4 and TRBJ1-1; D ambiguous. Between the trimmed V and J ends, which lost 3 bases and 6 bases, there was a span of 14 bases. CDR3 size: 14 residues.

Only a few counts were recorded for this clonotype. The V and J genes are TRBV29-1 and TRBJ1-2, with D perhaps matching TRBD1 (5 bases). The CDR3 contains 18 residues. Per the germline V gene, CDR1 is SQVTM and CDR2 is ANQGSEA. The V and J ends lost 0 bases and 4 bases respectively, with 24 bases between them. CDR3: CSVEDEWSLRGGLYGYTF. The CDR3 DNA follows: TGCAGCGTTGAAGATGAATGGTCTCTAAGGGGAGGGCTCTATGGCTACACCTTC.

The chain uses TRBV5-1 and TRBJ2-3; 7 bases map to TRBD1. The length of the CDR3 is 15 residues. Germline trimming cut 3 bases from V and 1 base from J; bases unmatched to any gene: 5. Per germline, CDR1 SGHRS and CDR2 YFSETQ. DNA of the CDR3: TGCGCCAGCAGCTCCGGACAGGAGGGCACAGATACGCAGTATTTT. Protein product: CASSSGQEGTDTQYF.

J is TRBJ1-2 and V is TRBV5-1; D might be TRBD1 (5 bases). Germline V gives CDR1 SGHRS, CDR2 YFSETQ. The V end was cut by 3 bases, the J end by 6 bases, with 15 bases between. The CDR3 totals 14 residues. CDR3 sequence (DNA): TGCGCCAGCAGCTGGACCGGGACCAGGCATGGCTACACCTTC. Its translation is CASSWTGTRHGYTF.

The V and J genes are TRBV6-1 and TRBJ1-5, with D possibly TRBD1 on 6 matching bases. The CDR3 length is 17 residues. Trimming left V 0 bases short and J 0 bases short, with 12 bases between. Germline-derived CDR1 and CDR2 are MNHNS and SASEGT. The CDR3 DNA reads TGTGCCAGCAGTGAAGCTGGGGGGCGTTATAGCAATCAGCCCCAGCATTTT. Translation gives CASSEAGGRYSNQPQHF.

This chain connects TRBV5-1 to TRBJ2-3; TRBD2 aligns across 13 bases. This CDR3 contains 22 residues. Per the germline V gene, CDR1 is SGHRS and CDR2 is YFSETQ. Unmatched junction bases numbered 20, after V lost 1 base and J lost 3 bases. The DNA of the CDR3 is TGCGCCAGCAGCTTGAGGGGGCCGGGACTAGCGGGAATATACGGGTTAACAGATACGCAGTATTTT. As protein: CASSLRGPGLAGIYGLTDTQYF.

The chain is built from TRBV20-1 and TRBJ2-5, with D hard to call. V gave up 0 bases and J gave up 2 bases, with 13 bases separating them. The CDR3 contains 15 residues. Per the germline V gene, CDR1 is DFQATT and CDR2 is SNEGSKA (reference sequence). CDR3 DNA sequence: TGCAGTGCTAGAGATCGTCAGTCATTTCAAGAGACCCAGTACTTC. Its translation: CSARDRQSFQETQYF.

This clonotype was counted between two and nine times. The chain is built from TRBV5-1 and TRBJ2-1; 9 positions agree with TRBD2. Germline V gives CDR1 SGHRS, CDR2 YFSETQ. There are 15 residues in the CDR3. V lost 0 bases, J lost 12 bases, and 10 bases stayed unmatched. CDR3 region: CASSLETSGVWGQFF. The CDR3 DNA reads TGCGCCAGCAGCTTGGAGACTAGCGGAGTATGGGGGCAGTTCTTC.

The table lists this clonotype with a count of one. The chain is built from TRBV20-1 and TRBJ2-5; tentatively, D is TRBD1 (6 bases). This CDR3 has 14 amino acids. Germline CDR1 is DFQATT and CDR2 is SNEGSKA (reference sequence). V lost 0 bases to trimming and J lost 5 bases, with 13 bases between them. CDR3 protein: CSARDKWGLETQYF. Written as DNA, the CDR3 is TGCAGTGCTAGAGATAAATGGGGGCTTGAGACCCAGTACTTC.

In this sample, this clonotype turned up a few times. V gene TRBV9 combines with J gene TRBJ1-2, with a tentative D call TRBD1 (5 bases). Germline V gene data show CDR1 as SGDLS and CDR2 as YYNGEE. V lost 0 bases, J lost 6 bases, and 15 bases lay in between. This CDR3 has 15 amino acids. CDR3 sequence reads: CASSVVSAAGNGYTF. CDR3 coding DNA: TGTGCCAGCAGCGTAGTTTCGGCGGCAGGGAATGGCTACACCTTC.

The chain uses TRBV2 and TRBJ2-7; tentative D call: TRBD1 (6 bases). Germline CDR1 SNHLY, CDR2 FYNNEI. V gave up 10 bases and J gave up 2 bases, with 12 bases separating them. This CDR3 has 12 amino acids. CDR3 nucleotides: TGTGCCACCACCACAGGGACCTACGAGCAGTACTTC. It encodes CATTTGTYEQYF.